The 19 T cell receptor beta chains below all came from one sample that was sequenced in a study of technical replicates of blood from four donors. Profiling relied on immunoSEQ multiplex PCR, and the TCRdb table lists in-frame clones only, not all of them. The data contain about 88,000 clones, 85% to 95% of them seen just once; the ten biggest clones take up over 0.2%. The sequenced material came from T cells isolated from PBMCs. These receptors were obtained from a human donor in good health.

The chain combines TRBV11-3 with TRBJ2-1; 7 bases agree with TRBD2. The CDR3 runs 17 residues. The J segment lost 5 bases and the V segment lost 1 base, leaving 11 bases of the junction unmatched. Per the germline V gene, CDR1 is SGHNT and CDR2 is YENEEA. The CDR3: CASSLGGRLADHNEQFF. In nucleotides, the CDR3 is TGTGCCAGCAGCTTAGGGGGTAGACTAGCAGATCACAATGAGCAGTTCTTC.

V is TRBV19 and J is TRBJ1-1, with D uncertain. V lost 5 bases and J lost 4, with 17 bases in between. Germline-derived CDR1 and CDR2 are LNHDA and SQIVND (reference sequence). The CDR3 has 15 residues. The CDR3 is CASSSNEARGTEAFF. CDR3 DNA: TGTGCCAGTAGTTCTAACGAGGCACGAGGCACTGAAGCTTTCTTT.

This chain connects TRBV11-2 to TRBJ2-5; tentative D call: TRBD1 (7 bases). Trimming stripped 7 bases from V and 4 bases from J, with 16 bases between. The length of the CDR3 is 14 residues. Germline loops: CDR1 SGHAT, CDR2 FQNNGV. The CDR3 protein is CASKLRGAGETQYF. CDR3 coding DNA: TGTGCCAGCAAACTCAGGGGGGCCGGAGAGACCCAGTACTTC. Based on the CDR3 plus reference TRBV11-2 and TRBJ2-5, the full variable domain is EAGVAQSPRYKIIEKRQSVAFWCNPISGHATLYWYQQILGQGPKLLIQFQNNGVVDDSQLPKDRFSAERLKGVDSTLKIQPAKLEDSAVYLCASKLRGAGETQYFGPGTRLLVL.

This chain joins TRBV28 and TRBJ1-3, with 8 nucleotides matching TRBD1. With V trimmed by 3 bases and J by 1 base, 2 bases remained unmatched. This CDR3 is 15 amino acids long. Germline V gene sequence: CDR1 MDHEN, CDR2 SYDVKM. CDR3 sequence reads: CASSFQGASGNTIYF. For the CDR3, the DNA is TGTGCCAGCAGTTTTCAGGGGGCTTCTGGAAACACCATATATTTT.

The chain has TRBV7-8 and TRBJ1-3, with D perhaps matching TRBD1 (5 bases). Germline CDR1 is SGHVS and CDR2 is FQNEAQ. Trimming removed 5 bases at V and 1 base at J, with 12 bases between. This CDR3 has 15 amino acids. CDR3 amino acids: CASSPLGQSGNTIYF. The CDR3 DNA follows: TGTGCCAGCAGCCCCTTGGGGCAATCTGGAAACACCATATATTTT.

The chain combines TRBV6-6 with TRBJ1-5, with TRBD1 as a possible D gene (5 bases). The germline CDR1 and CDR2 sequences are MNHNY and SVGAGI (reference sequence). The CDR3 spans 16 residues. The V end was cut by 6 bases, the J end by 6 bases, with 21 bases between. CDR3 region: CASSSTGQGVPQPQHF. In DNA form, the CDR3 reads TGTGCCAGCAGCTCCACTGGGCAGGGTGTGCCTCAGCCCCAGCATTTT.

The DNA for the CDR3 is TGTGCCAGCAGTGACGTCAGGCTGAACACTGAAGCTTTCTTT. Its translation: CASSDVRLNTEAFF. This chain connects TRBV2 to TRBJ1-1; D is unclear. Germline CDR1 reads SNHLY; CDR2 reads FYNNEI. Trimming removed 3 bases from V and 0 bases from J, with 8 bases in between. The CDR3 runs to 14 residues.

This clone occurred a few times. V usage is TRBV5-6 and J usage is TRBJ1-1; D is unresolved. In germline, CDR1 is SGHDT, CDR2 YYEEEE. CDR3 length equals 12 residues. Deletions cut 1 base from V and 2 bases from J, with 3 bases between. CDR3 bases: TGTGCCAGCAGCTTGAGCAACACTGAAGCTTTCTTT. Its translation: CASSLSNTEAFF.

This rearrangement joins TRBV5-6 to TRBJ2-7, with 9 bases lining up with TRBD2. CDR3 length: 15 residues. CDR1 and CDR2 (germline): SGHDT, YYEEEE. The V and J ends lost 2 bases and 3 bases, in that order; junction bases with no gene match: 6. CDR3 DNA: TGTGCCAGCAGCTTTTGGGGGCGGGGGGGCTACGAGCAGTACTTC. It yields the protein CASSFWGRGGYEQYF.

This clone appeared a few times. The gene calls are TRBV12-5 and TRBJ2-2, with 12 bases fitting TRBD2. This CDR3 comprises 17 residues. Germline CDR1 is LGHNT and CDR2 is FRNRAP. After removal of 5 bases from V and 6 bases from J, the junction contained 10 bases not matched to a gene. In nucleotides, the CDR3 is TGTGCTAGTGGTATCCGACTAGCGGGAGCCCTTCCCGGGGAGCTGTTTTTT. Amino acid sequence: CASGIRLAGALPGELFF.

The CDR3 DNA reads as TGTGCCAGCAGTGAACTCGGGGTTACAAATGAGCAGTTCTTC. Translated, it gives CASSELGVTNEQFF. The chain couples TRBV25-1 to TRBJ2-1; D possibly corresponds to TRBD2 (5 bases). The V end was cut by 2 bases, the J end by 7 bases, with 12 bases between. CDR1 is MGHDK, CDR2 SYGVNS, per germline. This CDR3 has 14 amino acids.

The rearrangement joins TRBV5-5 to TRBJ1-1; TRBD1 aligns across 8 bases. Germline lookup yields CDR1 SGHKS and CDR2 YYEKEE (reference sequence). The CDR3 is 15 residues long. The ends lost 4 bases at V and 3 bases at J; junction bases unmatched: 8. The CDR3 coding sequence is TGTGCCAGCAGCCCTTTTGAGACAGGGGACACTGAAGCTTTCTTT. Amino acids: CASSPFETGDTEAFF.

As concerns this clone: A read error may account for a junction end that differs from germline. The chain is built from TRBV7-7 and TRBJ2-1; 9 nucleotides align to TRBD1. The CDR3 loop spans 13 amino acids. In germline, CDR1 is SSHAT, CDR2 FNYEAQ (reference sequence). The CDR3 coding sequence is TGTGCTAGCAGCCGGGACAGGGAAGATGAGCAGTTCTTC. Its protein is CASSRDREDEQFF.

This chain links TRBV14 with TRBJ2-5; 12 positions agree with TRBD1. Trimming cost V 5 bases and J 1 base; bases outside gene matches: 11. Germline-derived CDR1 and CDR2 are SGHDN and FVKESK. This CDR3 contains 18 residues. The CDR3 DNA reads TGTGCCAGCAGCATACCGGGACAGGGGGCTTCTGGCCAAGAGACCCAGTACTTC. This gives the protein CASSIPGQGASGQETQYF.

The rearrangement uses TRBV4-1 and TRBJ1-5; a weak D match, TRBD1 (5 bases). CDR1 is MGHRA, CDR2 YSYEKL, per germline. The CDR3 sequence is 13 residues long. V gave up 4 bases and J gave up 6 bases, with 10 bases separating them. The CDR3 region is CASSRGGIQPQHF. The CDR3 nucleotides read TGCGCCAGCAGCCGGGGGGGGATTCAGCCCCAGCATTTT.

The V gene is TRBV29-1, the J gene TRBJ2-7; unclear D gene. Germline CDR1 and CDR2: SQVTM and ANQGSEA. V was trimmed by 3 bases and J by 3 bases, leaving 9 bases between them. This CDR3 region has 12 residues. The CDR3 bases are TGCAGCGTTGACGGGTCGAACTACGAGCAGTACTTC. It translates to CSVDGSNYEQYF.

The rearrangement joins TRBV6-1 to TRBJ2-7; D unclear. Per germline, CDR1 MNHNS and CDR2 SASEGT. This CDR3 region has 13 residues. The germline V and J ends were trimmed by 0 bases and 6 bases, with 9 bases remaining between them. CDR3 sequence: CASSEAGLIEQYF. The DNA for the CDR3 is TGTGCCAGCAGTGAAGCGGGCTTAATCGAGCAGTACTTC.

The chain recombines TRBV5-1 with TRBJ1-1, with D possibly TRBD1 on 6 matching bases. The CDR3 totals 13 residues. Germline loops: CDR1 SGHRS, CDR2 YFSETQ. The ends were cut back, 0 bases at V and 7 bases at J, with 10 bases in the middle. The CDR3 region is CASSLAEGVEAFF. Here the CDR3 DNA reads TGCGCCAGCAGCTTGGCCGAGGGGGTTGAAGCTTTCTTT.

The chain recombines TRBV6-5 with TRBJ2-4; the D gene is possibly TRBD1 (6 bases). Germline CDR1 MNHEY, CDR2 SVGAGI. Trimming removed 0 bases from V and 7 bases from J, with 13 bases in between. The CDR3 extends over 15 amino acids. DNA for the CDR3: TGTGCCAGCAGTTACTCGGCAGGGGCCCCGAACATTCAGTACTTC. Translating it yields CASSYSAGAPNIQYF.